This T cell receptor beta chain was captured in a study of graft-versus-host responses after intestinal transplantation. Study-level points and caveats: Early post-transplant falls in HvG clones accompanied the peak levels of circulating GvH clones.

The assay was immunoSEQ multiplex PCR, and TCRdb's table has in-frame clones only and misses some. The table lists roughly 62,000 clones, around 90% of them singletons. A remark on this clone: Its antigen is still unknown.

The V gene end was trimmed by 4 bases and the J gene end by 4 bases; junction bases not matched to a gene: 2. Germline CDR1 is SQVTM and CDR2 is ANQGSEA. CDR3 size: 13 residues. The chain has TRBV29-1 and TRBJ1-1, with 11 bases that match TRBD1. The material was PBMCs, obtained around 120 days after intestinal transplantation. The TCR sequence derives from a human patient who received an intestinal transplant, so some T cells may come from the graft donor. The CDR3 here is CSVGDRGGTEAFF. The CDR3 bases are TGCAGCGTTGGGGACAGGGGGGGCACTGAAGCTTTCTTT.